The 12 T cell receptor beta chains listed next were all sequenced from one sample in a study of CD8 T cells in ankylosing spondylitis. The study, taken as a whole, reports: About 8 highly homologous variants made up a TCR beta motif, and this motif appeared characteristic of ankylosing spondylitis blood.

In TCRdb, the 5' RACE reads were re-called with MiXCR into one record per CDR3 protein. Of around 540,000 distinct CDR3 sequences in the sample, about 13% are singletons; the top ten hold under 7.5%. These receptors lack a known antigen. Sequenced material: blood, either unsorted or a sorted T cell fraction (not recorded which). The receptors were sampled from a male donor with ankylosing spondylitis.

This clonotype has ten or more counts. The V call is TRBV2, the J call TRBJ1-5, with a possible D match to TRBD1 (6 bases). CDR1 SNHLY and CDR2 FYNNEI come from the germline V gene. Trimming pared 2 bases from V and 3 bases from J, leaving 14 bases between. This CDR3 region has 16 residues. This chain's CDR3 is CASSESGAGVNQPQHF. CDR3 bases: TGTGCCAGCAGTGAATCTGGGGCAGGGGTCAATCAGCCCCAGCATTTT.

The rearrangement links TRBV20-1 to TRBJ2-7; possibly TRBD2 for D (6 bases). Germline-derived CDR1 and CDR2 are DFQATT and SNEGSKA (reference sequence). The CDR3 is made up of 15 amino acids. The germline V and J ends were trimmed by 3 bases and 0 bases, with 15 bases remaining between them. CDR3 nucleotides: TGCAGTGCTAGCGGCGGGACCGAGAGCTCCTACGAGCAGTACTTC. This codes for CSASGGTESSYEQYF.

The CDR3 nucleotides are TGCGCCAGCACCGACACAGGGGTGGAGACCCAGTACTTC. Protein: CASTDTGVETQYF. V gene TRBV5-1 combines with J gene TRBJ2-5, with 7 bases aligning to TRBD1. The CDR3 length is 13 residues. Germline V gives CDR1 SGHRS, CDR2 YFSETQ. With 6 bases clipped from V and 5 bases from J, the junction kept 7 bases outside the gene matches.

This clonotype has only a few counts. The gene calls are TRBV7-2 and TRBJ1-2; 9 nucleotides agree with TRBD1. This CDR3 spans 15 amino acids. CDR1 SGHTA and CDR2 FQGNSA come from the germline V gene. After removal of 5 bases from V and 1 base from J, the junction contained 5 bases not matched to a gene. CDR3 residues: CASSTGTGFNYGYTF. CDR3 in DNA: TGTGCCAGCAGCACAGGGACAGGGTTTAACTATGGCTACACCTTC.

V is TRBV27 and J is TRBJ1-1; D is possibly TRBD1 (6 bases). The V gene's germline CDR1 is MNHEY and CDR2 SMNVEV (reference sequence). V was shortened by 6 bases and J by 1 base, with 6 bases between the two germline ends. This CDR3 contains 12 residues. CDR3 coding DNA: TGTGCCAGCAGACAGGGGAACACTGAAGCTTTCTTT. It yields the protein CASRQGNTEAFF.

DNA for the CDR3: TGCAGTGCTCGTAGACAGGGGGCTGGTCAGCCCCAGCATTTT. Residues: CSARRQGAGQPQHF. V is TRBV20-1 and J is TRBJ1-5, with 10 bases lining up with TRBD1. Trimming took 5 bases from V and 6 from J; bases not matched to a gene: 7. Per the germline V gene, CDR1 is DFQATT and CDR2 is SNEGSKA (reference sequence). The CDR3 has 14 residues.

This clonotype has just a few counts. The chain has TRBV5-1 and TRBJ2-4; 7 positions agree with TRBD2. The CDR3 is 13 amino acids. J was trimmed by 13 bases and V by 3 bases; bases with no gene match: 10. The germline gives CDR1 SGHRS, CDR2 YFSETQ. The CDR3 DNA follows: TGCGCCAGCAGCTCCGGGGGGTCGGCCCAACAGTACTTC. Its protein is CASSSGGSAQQYF.

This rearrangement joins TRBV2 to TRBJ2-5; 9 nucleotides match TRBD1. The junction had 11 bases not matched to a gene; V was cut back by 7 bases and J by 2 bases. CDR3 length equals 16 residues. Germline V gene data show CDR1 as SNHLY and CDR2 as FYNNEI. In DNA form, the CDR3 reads TGTGCCAGCATGAGACCCACGACAGGGGGTCAAGAGACCCAGTACTTC. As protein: CASMRPTTGGQETQYF.

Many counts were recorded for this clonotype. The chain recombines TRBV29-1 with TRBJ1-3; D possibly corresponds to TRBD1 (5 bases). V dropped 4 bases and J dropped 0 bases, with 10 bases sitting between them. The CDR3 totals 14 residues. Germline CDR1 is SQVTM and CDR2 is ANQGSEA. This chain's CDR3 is CSVAGDPSGNTIYF. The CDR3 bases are TGCAGCGTTGCCGGGGACCCCTCTGGAAACACCATATATTTT. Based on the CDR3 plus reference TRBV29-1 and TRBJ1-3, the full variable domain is SAVISQKPSRDICQRGTSLTIQCQVDSQVTMMFWYRQQPGQSLTLIATANQGSEATYESGFVIDKFPISRPNLTFSTLTVSNMSPEDSSIYLCSVAGDPSGNTIYFGEGSWLTVV.

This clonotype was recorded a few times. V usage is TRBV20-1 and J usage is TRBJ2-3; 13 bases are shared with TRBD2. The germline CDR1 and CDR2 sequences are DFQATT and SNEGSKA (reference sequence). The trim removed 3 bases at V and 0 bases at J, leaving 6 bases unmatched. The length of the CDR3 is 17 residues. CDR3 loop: CSARTGLAGPSTDTQYF. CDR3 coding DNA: TGCAGTGCTAGGACGGGACTAGCGGGACCAAGCACAGATACGCAGTATTTT.

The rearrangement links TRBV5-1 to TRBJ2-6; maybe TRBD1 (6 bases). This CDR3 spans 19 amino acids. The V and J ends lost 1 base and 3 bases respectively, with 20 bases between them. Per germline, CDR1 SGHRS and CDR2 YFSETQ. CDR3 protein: CASSLTPQGIESGANVLTF. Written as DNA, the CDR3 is TGCGCCAGCAGCTTGACACCTCAGGGGATAGAGAGTGGGGCCAACGTCCTGACTTTC.

The CDR3 sequence: CSARAGTSGRADTQYF. The CDR3 DNA sequence: TGCAGTGCTAGAGCCGGGACTAGCGGGAGGGCCGATACCCAGTACTTC. The chain has TRBV20-1 and TRBJ2-5, with TRBD2 matching 16 bases. CDR3 length: 16 residues. Per the germline V gene, CDR1 is DFQATT and CDR2 is SNEGSKA (reference sequence). Germline trimming cut 1 base from V and 8 bases from J; bases unmatched to any gene: 7.